This paragraph covers one T cell receptor beta chain sequence. The antigen is not known. This sample was taken from a study of blood T cells in healthy people across ages. Study results and limitations: Older age coincided with a roughly linear decline in TCR beta diversity per million T cells. Strongly correlated with naive T cell percentage was TCR beta diversity. Versus aged donors, long-lived donors had higher diversity and more naive CD4+ cells.

Primed by a sample-barcoded 5' primer and a J-beta primer mix, a second PCR proceeded for 7 to 11 cycles. TCRdb used MiXCR to reprocess the 5' RACE reads, holding one entry per CDR3 protein. The sample yields fewer than 2 million distinct CDR3 sequences, around 42% seen once. Those donating, healthy Caucasian individuals from Russia, were aged about 6 to 100. The sequenced sample was blood. The clonotype originates from a human donor in good health.

The CDR3 DNA sequence: TGCAGTGCTAGAGATGTCATGAGCTCTGGCACAGATACGCAGTATTTT. This codes for CSARDVMSSGTDTQYF. The chain employs TRBV20-1 and TRBJ2-3; D is undetermined. Looked up from germline, CDR1 is DFQATT and CDR2 is SNEGSKA (reference sequence). V lost 0 bases, J lost 1 base, and 14 bases lay in between. This CDR3 has 16 residues.